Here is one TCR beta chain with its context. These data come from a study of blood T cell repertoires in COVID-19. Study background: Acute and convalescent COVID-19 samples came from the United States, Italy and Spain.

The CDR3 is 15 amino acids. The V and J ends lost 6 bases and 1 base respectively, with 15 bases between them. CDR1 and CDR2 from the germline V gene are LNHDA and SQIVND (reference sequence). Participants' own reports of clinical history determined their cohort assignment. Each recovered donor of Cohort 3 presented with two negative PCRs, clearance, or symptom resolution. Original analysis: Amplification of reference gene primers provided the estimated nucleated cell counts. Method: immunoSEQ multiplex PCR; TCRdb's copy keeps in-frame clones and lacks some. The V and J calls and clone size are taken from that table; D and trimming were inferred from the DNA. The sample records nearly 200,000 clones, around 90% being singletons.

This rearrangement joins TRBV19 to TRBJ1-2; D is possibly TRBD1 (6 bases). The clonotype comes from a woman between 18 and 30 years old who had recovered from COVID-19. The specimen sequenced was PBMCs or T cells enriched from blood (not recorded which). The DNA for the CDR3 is TGTGCCAGTAGACCGGGACACCAGATTAACTATGGCTACACCTTC. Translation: CASRPGHQINYGYTF.